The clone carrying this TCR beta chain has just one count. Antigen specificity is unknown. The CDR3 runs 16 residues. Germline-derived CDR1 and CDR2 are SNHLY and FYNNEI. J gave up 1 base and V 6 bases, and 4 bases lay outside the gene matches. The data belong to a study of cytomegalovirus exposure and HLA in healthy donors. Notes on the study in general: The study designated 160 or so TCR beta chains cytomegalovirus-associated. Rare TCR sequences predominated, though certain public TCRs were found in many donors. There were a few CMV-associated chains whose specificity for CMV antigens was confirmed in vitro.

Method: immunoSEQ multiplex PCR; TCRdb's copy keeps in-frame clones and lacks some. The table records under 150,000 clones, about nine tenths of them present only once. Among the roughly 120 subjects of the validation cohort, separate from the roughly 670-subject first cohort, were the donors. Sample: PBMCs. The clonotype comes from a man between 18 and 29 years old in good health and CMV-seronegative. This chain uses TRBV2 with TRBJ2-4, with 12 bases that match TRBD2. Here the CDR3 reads CASRGGLAGAKNIQYF. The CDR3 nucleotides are TGTGCCAGCAGAGGAGGACTAGCGGGGGCCAAAAACATTCAGTACTTC.